A selection of T cell receptor beta chains follows, all from one sample in a study of somatic mutations in cytotoxic T cells in rheumatoid arthritis. Clones were read by immunoSEQ multiplex PCR, and TCRdb kept only the in-frame ones, dropping some. Among about 6,700 clones, roughly four fifths were seen once, and the ten largest hold 30% to 45%. Sequenced: CD8+ T cells sorted from blood. All receptors come from a woman in her fifties or sixties in good health. CDR3s include the opening cysteine and the closing phenylalanine or tryptophan. The order of the fields is CDR3 DNA, CDR3 protein, clone size, J gene, V gene, D gene, CDR3 length. A D gene is named only where the DNA matches it firmly. A row's size may be missing; if present it is once, few, many or a size class.

DNA: TGTGCCAGCAGCTTAGAGGCAGGGGCCCCCTACGAGCAGTACTTC
CDR3: CASSLEAGAPYEQYF
size: .
J: TRBJ2-7
V: TRBV7-6
D: .
length: 15

DNA: TGTGCCATCAGCCAGACTAGCGGCCTCACAGATACGCAGTATTTT
CDR3: CAISQTSGLTDTQYF
size: .
J: TRBJ2-3
V: TRBV10-3
D: TRBD2
length: 15

DNA: TGTGCCAGCAGCTCATCGACAGGGATCGCCTACGAGCAGTACTTC
CDR3: CASSSSTGIAYEQYF
size: .
J: TRBJ2-7
V: TRBV7-9
D: TRBD1
length: 15

DNA: TGTGCCTGCCACGACTGGGGCAACACCGGGGAGCTGTTTTTT
CDR3: CACHDWGNTGELFF
size: .
J: TRBJ2-2
V: TRBV30
D: .
length: 14

DNA: TGTGCCAGCAGCTTACCCCGGGGGGTACACGAGCAGTACTTC
CDR3: CASSLPRGVHEQYF
size: .
J: TRBJ2-7
V: TRBV11-3
D: TRBD2
length: 14

DNA: TGTGCCAGTAGGGACAGGGGCTACAATGAGCAGTTCTTC
CDR3: CASRDRGYNEQFF
size: .
J: TRBJ2-1
V: TRBV19
D: TRBD1
length: 13

DNA: TGTGCAGGACAGGGATCCTATAATTCACCCCTCCACTTT
CDR3: CAGQGSYNSPLHF
size: .
J: TRBJ1-6
V: TRBV2
D: TRBD1
length: 13

DNA: TGCGCCAGCAGCCAAGTAGGACCGGGACAGGGGGCTTGGGAGCAGTTCTTC
CDR3: CASSQVGPGQGAWEQFF
size: .
J: TRBJ2-1
V: TRBV4-1
D: TRBD1
length: 17

DNA: TGTGCCAGCAGCTTAGATGCGGGAGCATACAATGAGCAGTTCTTC
CDR3: CASSLDAGAYNEQFF
size: .
J: TRBJ2-1
V: TRBV11-3
D: TRBD2
length: 15

DNA: TGTGCCGCGGGACTATACGAGCAGTACTTC
CDR3: CAAGLYEQYF
size: .
J: TRBJ2-7
V: TRBV10-3
D: TRBD2
length: 10

DNA: TGTGCCACCGGGACAGGGCTTGGGAATGAGCAGTTCTTC
CDR3: CATGTGLGNEQFF
size: .
J: TRBJ2-1
V: TRBV19
D: TRBD1
length: 13

DNA: TGTGCCAGCAGCCCCTGGGACAGCCCGTACAATGAGCAGTTCTTC
CDR3: CASSPWDSPYNEQFF
size: .
J: TRBJ2-1
V: TRBV7-9
D: TRBD1
length: 15

DNA: TGTGCCACCAGCGACGCGGGACAGGGGGCCTACGAGCAGTACTTC
CDR3: CATSDAGQGAYEQYF
size: .
J: TRBJ2-7
V: TRBV15
D: TRBD1
length: 15

DNA: TGTGCCAGCAGTGAAGCCCTAGCGGAGCCTGGAAACACCATATATTTT
CDR3: CASSEALAEPGNTIYF
size: .
J: TRBJ1-3
V: TRBV2
D: .
length: 16

DNA: TGTGCCAGCAGTGAAGGGCCACAGGGGACTGACTACGAGCAGTACTTC
CDR3: CASSEGPQGTDYEQYF
size: few
J: TRBJ2-7
V: TRBV2
D: .
length: 16

DNA: TGTGCCAGCAGCCTTAACGGGGGGAATGAGCAGTTCTTC
CDR3: CASSLNGGNEQFF
size: .
J: TRBJ2-1
V: TRBV6-5
D: TRBD2
length: 13

DNA: TGTGCCAGCAGCAGTACAGGGGTTGCCTATGGCTACACCTTC
CDR3: CASSSTGVAYGYTF
size: .
J: TRBJ1-2
V: TRBV21-1
D: .
length: 14

DNA: TGTGCCAGCAGTGAAGGGAGGACCTATGGCTACACCTTC
CDR3: CASSEGRTYGYTF
size: .
J: TRBJ1-2
V: TRBV6-1
D: .
length: 13

DNA: TGCAGCGTTGACGGCTGGACAGCATACAATGAGCAGTTCTTC
CDR3: CSVDGWTAYNEQFF
size: .
J: TRBJ2-1
V: TRBV29-1
D: .
length: 14

DNA: TGCGCCAGCAGCCAACGTTTGGGACAGGGTCCGGGCTACACCTTC
CDR3: CASSQRLGQGPGYTF
size: .
J: TRBJ1-2
V: TRBV4-3
D: TRBD1
length: 15

DNA: TGTGCCAGCAGCGTAGAGGGGATGAGCAATCAGCCCCAGCATTTT
CDR3: CASSVEGMSNQPQHF
size: .
J: TRBJ1-5
V: TRBV9
D: .
length: 15

DNA: TGTGCCAGCAGTCACTCTCGGAATGAGCAGTTCTTC
CDR3: CASSHSRNEQFF
size: .
J: TRBJ2-1
V: TRBV27
D: .
length: 12

DNA: TGTGCCAGCAGTTTAACGCAGGCGAGCTCCTATAATTCACCCCTCCACTTT
CDR3: CASSLTQASSYNSPLHF
size: .
J: TRBJ1-6
V: TRBV27
D: .
length: 17

DNA: TGTGCCAGCAGCGTAGGGGGTAGCGGGAGACGAGAGCAGTACTTC
CDR3: CASSVGGSGRREQYF
size: once
J: TRBJ2-7
V: TRBV9
D: TRBD2
length: 15

DNA: TGCGCCAGCAGCTTGGGCGGGGGCGCAGATACGCAGTATTTT
CDR3: CASSLGGGADTQYF
size: .
J: TRBJ2-3
V: TRBV5-1
D: .
length: 14

DNA: TGCAGCGCTCGTACCCAGGGGTTTCACTATGGCTACACCTTC
CDR3: CSARTQGFHYGYTF
size: .
J: TRBJ1-2
V: TRBV29-1
D: .
length: 14

DNA: TGTGCCAGCAGAGGCAGGGACAATGAGCAGTTCTTC
CDR3: CASRGRDNEQFF
size: .
J: TRBJ2-1
V: TRBV2
D: .
length: 12

DNA: TGTGCCAGCAGCCCACCACAGGGGCTCACTGAAGCTTTCTTT
CDR3: CASSPPQGLTEAFF
size: .
J: TRBJ1-1
V: TRBV7-8
D: TRBD1
length: 14

DNA: TGTGCCAGCAGCGTAGGCGGGGTTCAGCCCCAGCATTTT
CDR3: CASSVGGVQPQHF
size: .
J: TRBJ1-5
V: TRBV9
D: .
length: 13

DNA: TGTGCAAGTCGCTTAGGGACAGGTCCCAGCTCCTACGAGCAGTACTTC
CDR3: CASRLGTGPSSYEQYF
size: .
J: TRBJ2-7
V: TRBV12-2
D: .
length: 16

DNA: TGTGCCAGCAGCTATGACAGCACCGGGACCCAGTACTTC
CDR3: CASSYDSTGTQYF
size: .
J: TRBJ2-5
V: TRBV7-9
D: .
length: 13

DNA: TGTGCCAGCAGTCCCAGGGTTACTAACAATCAGCCCCAGCATTTT
CDR3: CASSPRVTNNQPQHF
size: .
J: TRBJ1-5
V: TRBV28
D: .
length: 15

DNA: TGTGCCAGCAGTAGCGGGGCCGAATACGGAAACACCATATATTTT
CDR3: CASSSGAEYGNTIYF
size: .
J: TRBJ1-3
V: TRBV6-5
D: .
length: 15

DNA: TGTGCCAGCAGCGTTACGGGGGGCAGTGGAAACACCATATATTTT
CDR3: CASSVTGGSGNTIYF
size: .
J: TRBJ1-3
V: TRBV9
D: .
length: 15

DNA: TGTGCCAGTAGTATCGGCAGAAACACCGGGGAGCTGTTTTTT
CDR3: CASSIGRNTGELFF
size: once
J: TRBJ2-2
V: TRBV19
D: .
length: 14

DNA: TGCGCCAGCAGCTTGGAGACAGGTCTCAATCAGCCCCAGCAGTTT
CDR3: CASSLETGLNQPQQF
size: .
J: TRBJ1-5
V: TRBV5-1
D: .
length: 15

DNA: TGTGCCAGCAGCCCCGGGACAGCGTACGAGCAGTACTTC
CDR3: CASSPGTAYEQYF
size: .
J: TRBJ2-7
V: TRBV14
D: TRBD1
length: 13

DNA: TGCGCCAGCAGCCCGTCTCTTGGGCGGGGCAGCTCCTACAATGAGCAGTTCTTC
CDR3: CASSPSLGRGSSYNEQFF
size: few
J: TRBJ2-1
V: TRBV4-1
D: .
length: 18

DNA: TGTGCCAGCAGTGCCTCCACAGATATCTCTGGAAACACCATATATTTT
CDR3: CASSASTDISGNTIYF
size: .
J: TRBJ1-3
V: TRBV6-1
D: .
length: 16

DNA: TGCAGTGCTACACAGGGTGAGCAGTTCTTC
CDR3: CSATQGEQFF
size: once
J: TRBJ2-1
V: TRBV20-1
D: .
length: 10

DNA: TGTGCCAGCAGTTTGTTGGGGCTCTGGGCGGGAGGGGAAGATACGCAGTATTTT
CDR3: CASSLLGLWAGGEDTQYF
size: .
J: TRBJ2-3
V: TRBV27
D: TRBD2
length: 18

DNA: TGTGCCAGCAGCGACATTAACCGCCGGACAGGGCCAAATGAAAAACTGTTTTTT
CDR3: CASSDINRRTGPNEKLFF
size: .
J: TRBJ1-4
V: TRBV11-2
D: TRBD1
length: 18

DNA: TGTGCCAGCAGCGCTCGGGGGGCTAATGGGGCCAACGTCCTGACTTTC
CDR3: CASSARGANGANVLTF
size: .
J: TRBJ2-6
V: TRBV6-6
D: .
length: 16

DNA: TGTGCCAGCAGCTACGCGGACAGGGGAAACTACGAGCAGTACTTC
CDR3: CASSYADRGNYEQYF
size: .
J: TRBJ2-7
V: TRBV9
D: TRBD1
length: 15

DNA: TGTGCCAGCAGCTGGTTAGCGGCCGCTTCCTACAATGAGCAGTTCTTC
CDR3: CASSWLAAASYNEQFF
size: .
J: TRBJ2-1
V: TRBV11-1
D: .
length: 16

DNA: TGTGCCAGCAGTGAATACAGGGGATGGGAGACCCAGTACTTC
CDR3: CASSEYRGWETQYF
size: .
J: TRBJ2-5
V: TRBV6-1
D: TRBD1
length: 14

DNA: TGTGCCAGCAGCTTAGCGCAGGGCACTAACACTGAAGCTTTCTTT
CDR3: CASSLAQGTNTEAFF
size: .
J: TRBJ1-1
V: TRBV7-8
D: .
length: 15

DNA: TGCGCCAGCAGCTTGGAATCGGGGGGCGTAGGTGAAGCTTTCTTT
CDR3: CASSLESGGVGEAFF
size: .
J: TRBJ1-1
V: TRBV5-1
D: .
length: 15

DNA: TGTGCCATCAGCCAGGGATATGGTTCACCCCTCCACTTT
CDR3: CAISQGYGSPLHF
size: .
J: TRBJ1-6
V: TRBV10-3
D: .
length: 13

DNA: TGTGCCAGCCACCCAGGGGAGGGTTGGGGTCAGCCCCAGCATTTT
CDR3: CASHPGEGWGQPQHF
size: .
J: TRBJ1-5
V: TRBV6-5
D: .
length: 15

DNA: TGTGCCAGCAGCCCATGGGGGGGAGGGGACACTGAAGCTTTCTTT
CDR3: CASSPWGGGDTEAFF
size: few
J: TRBJ1-1
V: TRBV7-9
D: .
length: 15

DNA: TGTGCCAGCAGCTTAGGACGGGGCACAGATACGCAGTATTTT
CDR3: CASSLGRGTDTQYF
size: .
J: TRBJ2-3
V: TRBV13
D: .
length: 14

DNA: TGTGCCAGCAGCTACGGGACAGGGAACACTGAAGCTTTCTTT
CDR3: CASSYGTGNTEAFF
size: .
J: TRBJ1-1
V: TRBV5-6
D: TRBD1
length: 14